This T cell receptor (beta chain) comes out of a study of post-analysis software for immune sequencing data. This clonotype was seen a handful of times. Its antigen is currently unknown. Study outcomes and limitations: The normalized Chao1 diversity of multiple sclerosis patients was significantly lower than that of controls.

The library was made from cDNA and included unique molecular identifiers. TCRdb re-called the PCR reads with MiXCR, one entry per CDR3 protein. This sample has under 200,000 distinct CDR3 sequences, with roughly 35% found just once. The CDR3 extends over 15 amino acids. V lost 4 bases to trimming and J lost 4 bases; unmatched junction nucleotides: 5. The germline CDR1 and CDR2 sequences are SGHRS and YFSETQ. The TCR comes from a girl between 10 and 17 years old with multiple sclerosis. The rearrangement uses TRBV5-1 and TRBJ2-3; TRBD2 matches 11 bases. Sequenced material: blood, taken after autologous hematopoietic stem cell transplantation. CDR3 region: CASSVTSGSADTQYF. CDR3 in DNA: TGCGCCAGCAGCGTCACTAGCGGGAGTGCAGATACGCAGTATTTT.